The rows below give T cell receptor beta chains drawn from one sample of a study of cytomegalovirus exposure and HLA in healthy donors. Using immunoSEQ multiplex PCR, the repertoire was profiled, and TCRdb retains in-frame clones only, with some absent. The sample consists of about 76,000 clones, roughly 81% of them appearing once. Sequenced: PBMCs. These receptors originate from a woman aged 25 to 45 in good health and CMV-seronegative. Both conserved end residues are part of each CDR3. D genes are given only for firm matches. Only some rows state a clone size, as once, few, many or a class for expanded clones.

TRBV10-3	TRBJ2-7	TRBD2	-	CATREREGYEQYF	TGTGCCACCCGGGAGCGGGAGGGCTACGAGCAGTACTTC
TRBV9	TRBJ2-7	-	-	CASSPAGRTYEQYF	TGTGCCAGCAGCCCCGCCGGCAGGACCTACGAGCAGTACTTC
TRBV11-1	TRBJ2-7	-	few	CASSLGTTQYEQYF	TGTGCCAGCAGCTTAGGGACTACCCAGTACGAGCAGTACTTC
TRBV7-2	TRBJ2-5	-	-	CASSSALGLQETQYF	TGTGCCAGCAGCTCCGCCCTGGGGCTTCAAGAGACCCAGTACTTC
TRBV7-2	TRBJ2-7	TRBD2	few	CASSLVATSGTHEQYF	TGTGCCAGCAGCTTAGTGGCGACTAGCGGGACCCACGAGCAGTACTTC
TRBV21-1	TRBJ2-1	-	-	CASSKVRQAGRLFSYNEQFF	TGTGCCAGCAGCAAAGTACGACAGGCAGGCCGCTTGTTCTCCTACAATGAGCAGTTCTTC
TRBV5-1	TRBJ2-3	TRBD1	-	CASSLGTGGTDTQYF	TGCGCCAGCAGCTTGGGGACAGGGGGCACAGATACGCAGTATTTT
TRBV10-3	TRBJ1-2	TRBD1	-	CAISADRPPGRAYGYTF	TGTGCCATCAGTGCGGACAGGCCGCCCGGGAGAGCATATGGCTACACCTTC
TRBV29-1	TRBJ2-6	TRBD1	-	CSVAGQGAGANVLTF	TGCAGCGTCGCTGGACAGGGGGCTGGGGCCAACGTCCTGACTTTC
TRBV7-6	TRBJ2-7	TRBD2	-	CASSLGPGLVYEQYF	TGTGCCAGCAGCTTGGGCCCGGGACTAGTCTACGAGCAGTACTTC
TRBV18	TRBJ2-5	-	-	CASSPARGPQETQYF	TGTGCCAGCTCACCCGCAAGGGGTCCCCAAGAGACCCAGTACTTC
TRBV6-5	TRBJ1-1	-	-	CASSYDHRPQGTEAFF	TGTGCCAGCAGTTACGACCATAGACCCCAGGGCACTGAAGCTTTCTTT
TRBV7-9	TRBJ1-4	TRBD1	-	CASSEQIGQGGEKLFF	TGTGCCAGCAGCGAGCAGATAGGACAGGGTGGTGAAAAACTGTTTTTT
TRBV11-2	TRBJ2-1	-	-	CASSLEQRASYNEQFF	TGTGCCAGCAGCCTTGAACAGCGGGCGTCCTACAATGAGCAGTTCTTC
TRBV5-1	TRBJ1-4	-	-	CAGTGGEKLFF	TGCGCCGGCACGGGGGGTGAAAAACTGTTTTTT
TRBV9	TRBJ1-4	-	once	CASSATGSRNEKLFF	TGTGCCAGCAGCGCAACAGGGAGCCGTAATGAAAAACTGTTTTTT
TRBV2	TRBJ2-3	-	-	CASSEQDTSTDTQYF	TGTGCCAGCAGTGAACAGGACACTAGCACAGATACGCAGTATTTT
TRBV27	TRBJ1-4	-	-	CASTTFDRNEKLFF	TGTGCCAGTACCACATTCGACAGAAATGAAAAACTGTTTTTT
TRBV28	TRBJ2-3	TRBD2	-	CASSSAGTSGTEPTDTQYF	TGTGCCAGCAGTTCAGCCGGGACTAGCGGGACAGAACCCACAGATACGCAGTATTTT
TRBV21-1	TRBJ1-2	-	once	CAINLTGQGGQSHGYTF	TGTGCCATCAACCTAACAGGACAGGGGGGACAGAGCCATGGCTACACCTTC
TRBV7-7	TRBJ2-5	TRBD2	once	CASSLESGGTQYF	TGTGCTAGCAGCTTAGAGTCGGGGGGGACCCAGTACTTC
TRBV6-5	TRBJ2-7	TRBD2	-	CATGGGGLAGEQYF	TGTGCCACCGGCGGGGGGGGTCTAGCGGGGGAGCAGTACTTC
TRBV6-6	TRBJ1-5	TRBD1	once	CASTRTGGVQPQHF	TGTGCCAGCACCCGGACAGGGGGGGTCCAGCCCCAGCATTTT
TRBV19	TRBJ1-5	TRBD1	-	CASSGTGGNQPQHF	TGTGCCAGCTCCGGGACAGGGGGCAATCAGCCCCAGCATTTT
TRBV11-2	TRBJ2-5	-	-	CASSRTGWADGEQYF	TGTGCCAGCAGCCGAACGGGTTGGGCGGACGGGGAGCAGTACTTC
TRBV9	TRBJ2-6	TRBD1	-	CASSVEVWTGSSGANVLTF	TGTGCCAGCAGCGTAGAGGTATGGACAGGGAGTTCGGGGGCCAACGTCCTGACTTTC
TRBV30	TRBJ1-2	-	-	CAWSGKGAMGRGYTF	TGTGCCTGGAGTGGAAAGGGCGCCATGGGGAGAGGCTACACCTTC
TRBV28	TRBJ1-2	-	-	CATLGEGAGYGYTF	TGTGCCACCCTGGGTGAGGGCGCCGGCTATGGCTACACCTTC
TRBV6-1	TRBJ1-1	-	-	CASTSWGGARTEAFF	TGTGCCAGCACCTCCTGGGGGGGGGCAAGGACTGAAGCTTTCTTT
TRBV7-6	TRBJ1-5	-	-	CASSLGGNNQPQHF	TGTGCCAGCAGCTTGGGGGGAAACAATCAGCCCCAGCATTTT
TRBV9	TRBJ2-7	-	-	CASSVDSTLSEQYF	TGTGCCAGCAGCGTAGACAGTACGCTTTCCGAGCAGTACTTC
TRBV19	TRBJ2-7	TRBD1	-	CASSSSGTGPPYEQYF	TGTGCCAGTAGTTCCTCCGGGACAGGCCCCCCCTACGAGCAGTACTTC
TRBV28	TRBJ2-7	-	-	CASSLSGSPSYEQYF	TGTGCCAGCAGTTTATCCGGGAGCCCCTCCTACGAGCAGTACTTC
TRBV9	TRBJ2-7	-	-	CASSPYDRTYEQYF	TGTGCCAGCAGCCCGTACGACAGAACCTACGAGCAGTACTTC
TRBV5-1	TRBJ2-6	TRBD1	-	CASSSRQGSGANVLTF	TGCGCCAGCAGCTCTAGACAGGGCTCTGGGGCCAACGTCCTGACTTTC
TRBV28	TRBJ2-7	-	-	CASRRAPGEQYF	TGTGCCAGCAGGAGGGCGCCGGGCGAGCAGTACTTC